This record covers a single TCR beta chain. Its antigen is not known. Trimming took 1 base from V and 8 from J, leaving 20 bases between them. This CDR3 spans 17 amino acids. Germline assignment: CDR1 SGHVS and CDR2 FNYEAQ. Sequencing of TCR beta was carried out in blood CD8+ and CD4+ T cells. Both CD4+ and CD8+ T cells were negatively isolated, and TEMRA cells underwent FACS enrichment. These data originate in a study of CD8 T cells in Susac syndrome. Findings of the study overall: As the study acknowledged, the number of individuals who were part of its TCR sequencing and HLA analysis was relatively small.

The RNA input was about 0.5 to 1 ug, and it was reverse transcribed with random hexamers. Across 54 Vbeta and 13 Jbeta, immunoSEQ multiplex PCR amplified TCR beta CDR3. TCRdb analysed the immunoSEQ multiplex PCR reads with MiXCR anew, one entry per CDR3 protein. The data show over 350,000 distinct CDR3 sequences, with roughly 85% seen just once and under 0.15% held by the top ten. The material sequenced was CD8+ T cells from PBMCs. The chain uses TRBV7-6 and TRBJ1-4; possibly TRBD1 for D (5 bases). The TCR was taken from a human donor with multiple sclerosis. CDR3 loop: CASSLVDRGSIPEKLFF. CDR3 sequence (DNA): TGTGCCAGCAGCTTAGTTGACCGGGGCTCTATTCCAGAAAAACTGTTTTTT.